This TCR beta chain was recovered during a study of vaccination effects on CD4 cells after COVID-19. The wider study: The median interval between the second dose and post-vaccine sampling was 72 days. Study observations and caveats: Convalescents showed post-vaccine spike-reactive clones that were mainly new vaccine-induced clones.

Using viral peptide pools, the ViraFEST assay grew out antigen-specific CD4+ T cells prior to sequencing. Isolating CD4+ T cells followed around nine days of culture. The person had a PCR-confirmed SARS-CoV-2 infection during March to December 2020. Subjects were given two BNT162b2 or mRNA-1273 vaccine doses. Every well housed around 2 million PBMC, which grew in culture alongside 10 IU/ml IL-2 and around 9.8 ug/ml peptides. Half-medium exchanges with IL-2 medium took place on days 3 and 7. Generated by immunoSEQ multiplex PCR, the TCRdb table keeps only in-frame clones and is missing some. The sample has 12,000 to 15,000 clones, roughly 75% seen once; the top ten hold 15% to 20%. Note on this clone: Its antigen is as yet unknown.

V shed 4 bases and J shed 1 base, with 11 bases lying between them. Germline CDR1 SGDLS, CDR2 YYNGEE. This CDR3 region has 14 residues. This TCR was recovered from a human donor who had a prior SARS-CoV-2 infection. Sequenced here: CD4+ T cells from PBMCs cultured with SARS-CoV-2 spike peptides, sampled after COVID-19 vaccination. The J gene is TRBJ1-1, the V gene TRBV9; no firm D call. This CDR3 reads CASSPWTGNTEAFF. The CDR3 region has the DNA TGTGCCAGCAGCCCTTGGACGGGGAACACTGAAGCTTTCTTT.